The 29 T cell receptor beta chains in this list originate from one sample, sequenced in a study of cytomegalovirus exposure and HLA in healthy donors. The PCR had 60 Vbeta and 13 Jbeta primers. Assay used: immunoSEQ multiplex PCR; TCRdb lists only in-frame clones, some missing. The table has tens of thousands of clones, around 73% seen once; the top ten hold around 3.2%. The material sequenced was PBMCs. The receptors stem from a woman aged 40 to 55 in good health and CMV-seronegative.

This clone was seen once. The rearrangement joins TRBV7-8 to TRBJ2-1; TRBD1 is a possible D gene (6 bases). The V end was cut by 8 bases, the J end by 4 bases, with 15 bases between. This CDR3 region has 14 residues. The germline V gene encodes CDR1 SGHVS and CDR2 FQNEAQ. CDR3 sequence (DNA): TGTGCCAGCGGACACAGGGCCCGGTACAATGAGCAGTTCTTC. Translating it yields CASGHRARYNEQFF.

This clone was counted only a few times. The chain couples TRBV21-1 to TRBJ1-5; the table's TRBD1 call for D was not verified on the DNA. TRBV21-1 has pseudogene status. This CDR3 has 16 amino acids. CDR3 amino acids: CASSKVVWAFRQPQHF. The CDR3 bases are TGTGCCAGCAGCAAAGTGGTCTGGGCGTTCAGGCAGCCCCAGCATTTT.

CDR3 amino acids: CASSLNPVTGEAFF. The CDR3 bases are TGTGCCAGCAGCTTAAATCCGGTGACAGGTGAAGCTTTCTTT. The J gene is TRBJ1-1, the V gene TRBV11-3; D might be TRBD1 (6 bases). V was clipped by 2 bases and J by 7 bases, with 14 bases between them. This CDR3 is 14 amino acids long. Germline values: CDR1 SGHNT, CDR2 YENEEA.

Written as DNA, the CDR3 is TGTGCCAGCAGTGAATTCCACGGGAGGCCCCAGTACTTC. Protein sequence: CASSEFHGRPQYF. The chain carries TRBV25-1 and TRBJ2-5, with 7 positions matching TRBD2. The V gene's germline CDR1 is MGHDK and CDR2 SYGVNS. The CDR3 runs to 13 residues. Trimming at V came to 1 base and at J to 9 bases, leaving 5 bases not matched to a gene. Complete variable domain (other parts from reference TRBV25-1 and TRBJ2-5): EADIYQTPRYLVIGTGKKITLECSQTMGHDKMYWYQQDPGMELHLIHYSYGVNSTEKGDLSSESTVSRIRTEHFPLTLESARPSHTSQYLCASSEFHGRPQYFGPGTRLLVL.

V and J are TRBV19 and TRBJ1-4; D is unclear. V was shortened by 6 bases and J by 4 bases, with 12 bases between the two germline ends. This CDR3 has 14 amino acids. Per germline, CDR1 LNHDA and CDR2 SQIVND (reference sequence). This chain's CDR3 is CASSPGYFNEKLFF. In DNA form, the CDR3 reads TGTGCCAGTAGCCCCGGGTACTTTAATGAAAAACTGTTTTTT.

The chain links TRBV27 to TRBJ2-1; the match to TRBD2 covers 11 bases. J was trimmed by 2 bases and V by 5 bases; bases with no gene match: 5. Germline V gene sequence: CDR1 MNHEY, CDR2 SMNVEV (reference sequence). CDR3 length equals 16 residues. This CDR3 reads CASSPIAGGAYNEQFF. The CDR3 coding sequence is TGTGCCAGCAGTCCCATAGCGGGAGGGGCCTACAATGAGCAGTTCTTC.

The J gene is TRBJ2-2, the V gene TRBV5-6; D may be TRBD1 (7 bases). Germline CDR1 reads SGHDT; CDR2 reads YYEEEE. CDR3 length equals 18 residues. Deletions cut 4 bases from V and 2 bases from J, with 21 bases between. CDR3 sequence reads: CASSRGRTGAFNTGELFF. The CDR3 DNA sequence: TGTGCCAGCAGCCGGGGGCGAACAGGGGCCTTTAACACCGGGGAGCTGTTTTTT.

The J gene is TRBJ2-3, the V gene TRBV7-3, with 9 bases identical to TRBD2. The CDR3 consists of 14 residues. The germline CDR1 and CDR2 sequences are SGHTA and FQGTGA. J lost 4 bases, V lost 7 bases, and 6 bases had no gene match. In DNA, the CDR3 is TGTGCCAGCACTAGCGGGATAAAGGCAGATACGCAGTATTTT. Its protein product is CASTSGIKADTQYF.

This chain connects TRBV18 to TRBJ2-2, with no clear D. CDR1 KGHSH and CDR2 LQKENI come from the germline V gene. The V end lost 3 bases, the J end lost 6 bases, and 8 bases lay between the germline ends. The CDR3 totals 13 residues. DNA for the CDR3: TGTGCCAGCTCACCGCCCAGTTCCGGGGAGCTGTTTTTT. It translates to CASSPPSSGELFF.

This chain links TRBV10-2 with TRBJ2-5; tentative D call: TRBD1 (6 bases). This CDR3 comprises 12 residues. The germline V and J ends were trimmed by 6 bases and 5 bases, with 10 bases remaining between them. Germline CDR1 reads WSHSY; CDR2 reads SAAADI. CDR3 nucleotide sequence: TGCGCCAGCAGCAGGGGAACGGAGACCCAGTACTTC. This encodes CASSRGTETQYF.

CDR3 sequence (DNA): TGCGCCAGCAGCTCTACAGGCCTGAACACTGAAGCTTTCTTT. This sequence encodes CASSSTGLNTEAFF. This chain connects TRBV5-1 to TRBJ1-1; D is possibly TRBD1 (5 bases). CDR1 and CDR2 from the germline V gene are SGHRS and YFSETQ. V lost 3 bases, J lost 0 bases, and 9 bases lay in between. The CDR3 runs to 14 residues.

The CDR3 DNA reads as TGTGCCAGCAGCTCAAATGCCGGGTCTCGTGGCGAGCAGTACTTC. Amino acids: CASSSNAGSRGEQYF. V gene TRBV5-4 combines with J gene TRBJ2-7; unclear D gene. CDR1 is SGHNT, CDR2 YYREEE, per germline (reference sequence). V was clipped by 3 bases and J by 6 bases, with 19 bases between them. The CDR3 has 15 residues.

V is TRBV28 and J is TRBJ2-5, with D hard to call. The ends were cut back, 6 bases at V and 4 bases at J, with 15 bases in the middle. The CDR3 extends over 14 amino acids. Germline V gives CDR1 MDHEN, CDR2 SYDVKM. CDR3 in DNA: TGTGCCAGCAGGGCTAGGCCCACGGGAGAGACCCAGTACTTC. Protein sequence: CASRARPTGETQYF.

V gene TRBV28 combines with J gene TRBJ2-7, with a weak D call TRBD1 (5 bases). CDR3 length: 16 residues. From germline, CDR1 is MDHEN and CDR2 SYDVKM. Trimming cost V 5 bases and J 0 bases, with 17 bases left between them. The DNA for the CDR3 is TGTGCCAGCAGTCCGACTTGGCAGGGCAGCTCCTACGAGCAGTACTTC. Translation gives CASSPTWQGSSYEQYF.

The chain uses TRBV27 and TRBJ2-7; D uncertain. The germline gives CDR1 MNHEY, CDR2 SMNVEV (reference sequence). Trimming cost V 5 bases and J 0 bases, with 8 bases left between them. This CDR3 comprises 13 residues. CDR3 DNA sequence: TGTGCCAGCAGTCCAGCGAGCTCCTACGAGCAGTACTTC. It yields the protein CASSPASSYEQYF.

J is TRBJ1-1 and V is TRBV10-3, with D unresolved. The CDR3 is 13 residues long. Looked up from germline, CDR1 is ENHRY and CDR2 is SYGVKD. The V end lost 10 bases, the J end lost 1 base, and 13 bases lay between the germline ends. This chain's CDR3 is CATMGGPNTEAFF. CDR3 DNA sequence: TGTGCCACCATGGGTGGGCCGAACACTGAAGCTTTCTTT.

This clone is a singleton in its sample. The chain is built from TRBV19 and TRBJ1-4, with a weak D call TRBD1 (5 bases). V lost 4 bases and J 0 bases, leaving 21 bases between the germline ends. The CDR3 sequence is 19 residues long. Germline V lookup: CDR1 LNHDA, CDR2 SQIVND (reference sequence). DNA for the CDR3: TGTGCCAGTAGTACCCTTTATGACAGTCACATGGCAACTAATGAAAAACTGTTTTTT. It codes for CASSTLYDSHMATNEKLFF.

This chain uses TRBV28 with TRBJ2-1; 11 bases are a match to TRBD2. This CDR3 has 17 amino acids. CDR1 is MDHEN, CDR2 SYDVKM, per germline. J gave up 1 base and V 7 bases, and 9 bases lay outside the gene matches. The CDR3 is CASIPSGLAASYNEQFF. The CDR3 coding sequence is TGTGCCAGCATTCCATCGGGACTAGCGGCTTCCTACAATGAGCAGTTCTTC.

This clone was picked up a small number of times. This sequence joins TRBV10-1 and TRBJ1-5; no firm D call. V lost 2 bases and J 1 base, leaving 3 bases between the germline ends. The CDR3 spans 13 residues. CDR1 and CDR2 (germline): WNHNN, SYGVQD (reference sequence). CDR3: CASSEESNQPQHF. The CDR3, as DNA: TGCGCCAGCAGTGAGGAGAGCAATCAGCCCCAGCATTTT.

This clone was found once. The rearrangement uses TRBV29-1 and TRBJ2-7; possible D gene TRBD1, 5 bases. Germline values: CDR1 SQVTM, CDR2 ANQGSEA. This CDR3 comprises 11 residues. The CDR3 DNA follows: TGCTCCCAGACTCAGGGAAGCGAGCAGTACTTC. Protein: CSQTQGSEQYF.

This chain joins TRBV5-1 and TRBJ1-5; 9 bases match TRBD1. The CDR3 runs to 15 residues. Losses at the gene ends were 4 bases for V and 4 bases for J; bases not matched to a gene: 6. Germline-derived CDR1 and CDR2 are SGHRS and YFSETQ. The CDR3 reads CASSPSGTGNQPQHF. CDR3 DNA: TGCGCCAGCAGCCCCTCGGGGACAGGGAATCAGCCCCAGCATTTT.

This clone has a single count. The chain links TRBV7-9 to TRBJ1-3, with TRBD1 matching 7 bases. With V trimmed by 4 bases and J by 0 bases, 6 bases remained unmatched. There are 16 residues in the CDR3. The germline CDR1 and CDR2 sequences are SEHNR and FQNEAQ (reference sequence). The CDR3 region is CASSSGQRRSGNTIYF. In DNA, the CDR3 is TGTGCCAGCAGCTCGGGACAGCGGCGCTCTGGAAACACCATATATTTT.

The chain carries TRBV7-8 and TRBJ2-4; a weak D match, TRBD1 (5 bases). CDR1 and CDR2 from the germline V gene are SGHVS and FQNEAQ. V lost 5 bases, J lost 2 bases, and 10 bases lay in between. The CDR3 spans 14 residues. CDR3 sequence: CASSPPGPKNIQYF. CDR3 nucleotides: TGTGCCAGCAGCCCCCCAGGGCCCAAAAACATTCAGTACTTC.

This chain joins TRBV6-5 and TRBJ1-3; D may be TRBD1 (5 bases). The V end was cut by 0 bases, the J end by 5 bases, with 14 bases between. The CDR3 sequence is 16 residues long. Germline assignment: CDR1 MNHEY and CDR2 SVGAGI. The CDR3 DNA reads as TGTGCCAGCAGTTACTCAAAAGGGGAGGCGAGAAACACCATATATTTT. Translating it yields CASSYSKGEARNTIYF.

This chain uses TRBV14 with TRBJ2-3; TRBD1 agrees at 7 bases. CDR1 and CDR2 (germline): SGHDN, FVKESK. The CDR3 covers 17 residues. With 0 bases clipped from V and 5 bases from J, the junction kept 11 bases outside the gene matches. The CDR3 DNA reads TGTGCCAGCAGCCAAGATTGGTACAGGGGCGCTTTAGATACGCAGTATTTT. Translation gives CASSQDWYRGALDTQYF.

The rearrangement links TRBV9 to TRBJ2-1, with 9 bases matching TRBD2. V trimming: 2 bases; J trimming: 0 bases; junction bases outside the gene matches: 3. Germline V gene sequence: CDR1 SGDLS, CDR2 YYNGEE. CDR3 size: 16 residues. Written as DNA, the CDR3 is TGTGCCAGCAGCGTCTTTAGCGGGAGCTCCTACAATGAGCAGTTCTTC. Residues: CASSVFSGSSYNEQFF.

This chain joins TRBV14 and TRBJ1-5, with D uncertain. CDR1 is SGHDN, CDR2 FVKESK, per germline. The CDR3 is 13 residues long. Deletions cut 0 bases from V and 14 bases from J, with 14 bases between. The CDR3 DNA follows: TGTGCCAGCAGCCAAGATCTCGCGCTAGATGAGCATTTT. As protein: CASSQDLALDEHF.

V and J are TRBV28 and TRBJ2-5; 12 nucleotides agree with TRBD2. J lost 5 bases, V lost 3 bases, and 4 bases had no gene match. Germline V CDR1 and CDR2: MDHEN, SYDVKM. CDR3 length: 15 residues. The CDR3 region has the DNA TGTGCCAGCAGTTTCCTAGCGGGAGGGCCGGAGACCCAGTACTTC. Protein: CASSFLAGGPETQYF.

The rearrangement uses TRBV19 and TRBJ2-1; D is uncertain. Germline loops: CDR1 LNHDA, CDR2 SQIVND (reference sequence). V lost 3 bases to trimming and J lost 0 bases, with 15 bases between them. The CDR3 is 17 residues long. The CDR3 nucleotides read TGTGCCAGTAGTATTAACTTCCGGCAGCGCTCCTACAATGAGCAGTTCTTC. It translates to CASSINFRQRSYNEQFF.